This TCR beta chain emerged from a study of post-analysis software for immune sequencing data. Across the whole study: Relapsing-remitting, secondary progressive and progressive-relapsing forms of multiple sclerosis all featured among disease courses.

General study results and limits: With TRBV5-6, TRBV5-1 and TRBV20-1 included, several TRBV segments were more frequent in patients than in controls.

Of note for this clonotype: Its antigen is as yet unknown.

The germline gives CDR1 MDHEN, CDR2 SYDVKM. The CDR3 contains 14 residues. V was trimmed by 4 bases and J by 3 bases, leaving 12 bases between them. TCR beta libraries were prepared from cDNA with unique molecular identifiers. In TCRdb, the PCR reads were re-called with MiXCR into one record per CDR3 protein. Found here are hundreds of thousands of distinct CDR3 sequences, roughly 27% of them singletons; the top ten hold around 0.56%. The rearrangement joins TRBV28 to TRBJ1-2, with D perhaps matching TRBD1 (6 bases). The receptor was derived from a girl aged 10 to 17 with multiple sclerosis. Sequencing used blood. The CDR3: CASSSGTLHYGYTF. The CDR3 nucleotides read TGTGCCAGCAGTTCCGGGACACTCCACTATGGCTACACCTTC.